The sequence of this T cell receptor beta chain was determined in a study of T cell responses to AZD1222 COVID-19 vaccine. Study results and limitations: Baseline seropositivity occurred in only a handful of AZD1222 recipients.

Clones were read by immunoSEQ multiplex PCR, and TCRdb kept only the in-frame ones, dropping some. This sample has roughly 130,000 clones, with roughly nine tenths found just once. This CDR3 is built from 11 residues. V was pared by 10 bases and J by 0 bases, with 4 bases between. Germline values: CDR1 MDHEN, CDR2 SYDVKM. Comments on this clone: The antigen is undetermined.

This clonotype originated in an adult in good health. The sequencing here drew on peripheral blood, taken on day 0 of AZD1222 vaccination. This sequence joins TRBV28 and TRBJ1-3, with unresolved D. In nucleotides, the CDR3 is TGTGCCACAAACTCTGGAAACACCATATATTTT. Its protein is CATNSGNTIYF. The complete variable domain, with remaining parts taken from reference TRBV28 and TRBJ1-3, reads DVKVTQSSRYLVKRTGEKVFLECVQDMDHENMFWYRQDPGLGLRLIYFSYDVKMKEKGDIPEGYSVSREKKERFSLILESASTNQTSMYLCATNSGNTIYFGEGSWLTVV.